This TCR beta chain was found in a study of blood T cells in healthy people across ages. Study results and limitations: TCR beta diversity was tightly associated with the proportion of naive T cells.

The CDR3 consists of 14 residues. Germline lookup yields CDR1 MNHEY and CDR2 SVGEGT. The germline V and J ends were trimmed by 5 bases and 2 bases, with 13 bases remaining between them. Together with a sample-barcoded 5' primer, a J-beta primer mix was included in a second PCR lasting about 7 to 12 cycles. From the 5' RACE reads, TCRdb called clonotypes with MiXCR, one entry per CDR3 protein. The data show about 1,500,000 distinct CDR3 sequences, with 28% seen just once and about 8% held by the top ten. Details on this clonotype: What it binds is not known.

This clonotype was sampled from a woman under 40 in good health. Material for sequencing was blood. The chain is built from TRBV6-2 or TRBV6-3 and TRBJ2-7; D is tentatively TRBD1 or TRBD2 (6 bases each). CDR3 protein: CASSQQGLTYEQYF. The CDR3 DNA follows: TGTGCCAGCAGTCAACAGGGACTTACCTACGAGCAGTACTTC.